This T cell receptor (beta chain) was obtained from a study of blood T cell repertoires in COVID-19 (dated by TCRdb to between 2020 and 2021). In terms of the full investigation: The collaborator samples originated in the United States, Italy and Spain and spanned the acute and convalescent phases of COVID-19. The prospective study material was composed of cDNA or gDNA derived from T cells, B-cell-depleted T cells, or PBMCs. Deeply sampled blood TCRbeta repertoires from subjects exposed to, actively infected with, or recovered from COVID-19 were included in the dataset. A freely available public database, intended as a resource for researchers studying the immune response to SARS-CoV-2, is where the repertoires were released. Samples came from the ongoing ImmuneRACE study (first 160 participants) plus 1,254 subjects from 6 global collaborators. Nearly every sample came with metadata listing a de-identified subject ID, COVID-19 status, age in years and sex. Where available, HLA class I and class II types were obtained from metadata supplied by the sample provider rather than from assay-based typing. Results and caveats for the whole study, not just this receptor: The amount of clinical and demographic metadata varied by source and participant and was provided uncurated.

Concerning this clone itself: No cognate antigen has been identified for it. Base qualities are not at hand, and no much larger clone is one base apart.

TCRbeta CDR3 regions were amplified from genomic DNA by means of the immunoSEQ Assay, a bias-controlled multiplex PCR. On the study's bioinformatics: The number of nucleated cells in each sample was estimated from the amplification of reference gene primers within the assay. To quantify the absolute abundance of each unique TCRbeta CDR3 rearrangement, sequence reads were collapsed and filtered. For each sample, productive Simpson clonality was calculated by taking the square root of Simpson's diversity index across productive rearrangements. TCRdb mirrors the immuneACCESS table, restricted to in-frame sequences. Some clones are absent from its copies; in checked studies, under half trace to an unresolved V gene, and the reason for the others is unknown. D and trimming come from the DNA, and the V and J calls and clone size come from that table. For this sample the table gives around 200,000 clones, of which roughly 80% were detected only once. Roughly 13% of the sample rests with the top ten.

The germline V gene gives CDR1 as SGHAT and CDR2 as FQNNGV. Clipping removes 4 bases from V and 4 bases from J, with 9 as the unmatched junction base count. The CDR3 goes from the cysteine to the phenylalanine over 15 residues. This entry keeps only the CDR3 DNA: 45 bases, framed from base 1. Another Seattle source contributed samples from volunteer blood donors who had recovered from COVID-19. Collaborating institutions collected whole blood in K2EDTA tubes following their own protocols. For TCRbeta analysis, collaborator samples were shipped as frozen whole blood, as isolated PBMCs, or as DNA extracted from either sample type.

The TCR was taken from a man in his fifties or sixties who had recovered from COVID-19. This sequence uses TRBV11-2 and TRBJ2-7; the central 8 bases match TRBD1. Material for sequencing was peripheral blood. The encoded CDR3 is CASSSPGGAEYEQYF. The DNA is as follows: TGTGCCAGCAGCTCGCCAGGGGGCGCAGAGTACGAGCAGTACTTC.